This T cell receptor (beta chain) was identified in a study of T cells in Graves' hyperthyroidism and ophthalmopathy. This clonotype was detected ten times or more. The target antigen is unknown. V lost 2 bases to trimming and J lost 5 bases, with 12 bases between them. The V gene's germline CDR1 is SGHAT and CDR2 FQDESV (reference sequence). The CDR3 length is 14 residues. Each diagnosis was grounded in clinical symptoms, serum thyroxine and TRAb, thyroid ultrasound, and orbital computed tomography. The PBMCs were taken from 10 ml of fresh peripheral blood. RNA transcripts yielded amplified TCR beta CDR3 regions. The study used the HTBI primer set for a first-round RT-PCR of the TCR CDR3. One entry per CDR3 protein, called by TCRdb with MiXCR from the multiplex PCR reads. The sample carries about 500,000 distinct CDR3 sequences, 16% recorded once. General study findings and limits: Blood held most thyroid clonotypes expanded above 0.001 frequency. Model predictions of ophthalmopathy came a median approximately 6.5 months before onset.

The chain couples TRBV11-1 to TRBJ2-5; D remains ambiguous. Sequenced: blood. This receptor was obtained from a woman younger than 45 with Graves' ophthalmopathy. This chain's CDR3 is CASSLRALGETQYF. The CDR3 DNA reads TGTGCCAGCAGCTTACGAGCGCTGGGGGAGACCCAGTACTTC. The entire variable domain, with the rest obtained from reference TRBV11-1 and TRBJ2-5, is as follows: EAEVAQSPRYKITEKSQAVAFWCDPISGHATLYWYRQILGQGPELLVQFQDESVVDDSQLPKDRFSAERLKGVDSTLKIQPAELGDSAMYLCASSLRALGETQYFGPGTRLLVL.